A selection of T cell receptor beta chains follows, all from one sample in a study of response to subunit inactivated influenza vaccine. From the RT-PCR reads, TCRdb called clonotypes with MiXCR, one entry per CDR3 protein. This table holds approximately 520,000 distinct CDR3 sequences, approximately 24% found once. The starting material was CD4+ T cells sorted from PBMCs, obtained more than 4 days after vaccination. The receptors come from a man aged 45 to 65 who received an inactivated influenza vaccine. CDR3s include the opening cysteine and the closing phenylalanine or tryptophan. Each record gives: J gene, D gene, clone size, V gene, CDR3 DNA, CDR3 protein. D genes are given only for firm matches. Clone size is given for some rows only: seen once, a few or many times, or a class if the clone is expanded.

>TRBJ2-3|NA|few|TRBV5-1
TGCGCCAGCAGCTTGTACCCGGACAGTAGGGCAGATACGCAGTATTTT
CASSLYPDSRADTQYF
>TRBJ2-1|TRBD1|few|TRBV12-3/TRBV12-4
TGTGCCAGCAGTCCCACTTCCGGGACAGTTAACAATGAGCAGTTCTTC
CASSPTSGTVNNEQFF
>TRBJ2-1|NA|NA|TRBV11-1
TGTGCCAGCAGCAAATTTGCGGCTAGCAATGAGCAGTTCTTC
CASSKFAASNEQFF
>TRBJ1-1|NA|few|TRBV4-3
TGCGCCAGCAGCCAAGATCGGCAGCTAAACACTGAAGCTTTCTTT
CASSQDRQLNTEAFF
>TRBJ2-1|TRBD2|NA|TRBV6-1
TGTGCCAGCAGTGGACTCACGACTAGCGGGAGGACCCTCCTCTTCTTC
CASSGLTTSGRTLLFF
>TRBJ2-1|NA|NA|TRBV7-7
TGTGCTAGCAGCTTAGCGGGGGACAGGGTCGGCGGTGAGCAGTTCTTC
CASSLAGDRVGGEQFF
>TRBJ2-2|NA|NA|TRBV7-2
TGTGCCAGCAGCCCCGACAGGACGAACACCGGGGAGCTGTTTTTT
CASSPDRTNTGELFF
>TRBJ2-1|TRBD2|few|TRBV4-3
TGCGCCAGCAGCCAAGATTTGCGGTCTAGCGGTGACAATGAGCAGTTCTTC
CASSQDLRSSGDNEQFF
>TRBJ2-5|TRBD2|NA|TRBV28
TGTGCCAGCAGTTATCTCGGACTAGCGGGGCAAGAGACCCAGTACTTC
CASSYLGLAGQETQYF
>TRBJ1-2|TRBD1|few|TRBV6-6
TGTGCCAGCAGGGGACAGGGTGCCTATGGCTACACCTTC
CASRGQGAYGYTF
>TRBJ2-7|TRBD1|NA|TRBV24-1
TGTGCCACCAGCACAGGGGGTAGCTACGAGCAGTACTTC
CATSTGGSYEQYF
>TRBJ2-5|NA|many|TRBV12-3/TRBV12-4
TGTGCCAGCAGTTTAGACTACTCCCCAGAGACCCAGTACTTC
CASSLDYSPETQYF
>TRBJ2-5|NA|few|TRBV6-1
TGTGCCAGCAGTCGGACGGTGTACCAAGAGACCCAGTACTTC
CASSRTVYQETQYF
>TRBJ2-5|TRBD1|NA|TRBV11-3
TGTGCCAGCAGCCGAGGGGACAGGGGGAGAGAGACCCAGTACTTC
CASSRGDRGRETQYF
>TRBJ2-7|NA|once|TRBV3-1
TGTGCCAGCTGCCAAGGCCAGGGTGGTAACTCCGAGCAGTACTTC
CASCQGQGGNSEQYF
>TRBJ2-2|NA|few|TRBV6-1
TGTGCCAGCAGTGAAAGGGGCGGCTATACCGGGGAGCTGTTTTTT
CASSERGGYTGELFF
>TRBJ1-2|NA|NA|TRBV12-3/TRBV12-4
TGTGTCAGCAGTTCCAATTACAGGAAGAACTATGGCTACACCTTC
CVSSSNYRKNYGYTF
>TRBJ1-6|NA|few|TRBV5-1
TGCGCCAGCAGCACACAGGACTATAATTCACCCCTCCACTTT
CASSTQDYNSPLHF
>TRBJ2-5|TRBD2|NA|TRBV9
TGTGCCAGCAGCGTAGGATTGTCTAGCGGGATCCAAGAGACCCAGTACTTC
CASSVGLSSGIQETQYF
>TRBJ2-3|NA|few|TRBV29-1
TGCAGCGTTGATGGAAGAAGGTCAACTAGCACAGATACGCAGTATTTT
CSVDGRRSTSTDTQYF
>TRBJ2-3|NA|few|TRBV7-2
TGTGCCAGCAGCTTAGCGTCCACTCGTCTTACAGATACGCAGTATTTT
CASSLASTRLTDTQYF
>TRBJ2-7|TRBD1|NA|TRBV25-1
TGTGCCAGCAGTGAATCCTACAGGGGTTCATCCTACGAGCAGTACTTC
CASSESYRGSSYEQYF
>TRBJ1-5|TRBD1|NA|TRBV12-3/TRBV12-4
TGTGCCAGCAGCGAACAGGGGGGAGAGCCCCAGCATTTT
CASSEQGGEPQHF
>TRBJ2-3|TRBD1|few|TRBV5-1
TGCGCCAGCAGCCGGTGGGACAGGCGATACACAGATACGCAGTATTTT
CASSRWDRRYTDTQYF
>TRBJ1-6|TRBD1|NA|TRBV28
TGTGCCAGCAGCCCCCTTAGGGGGCGGTCACCCCTCCACTTT
CASSPLRGRSPLHF
>TRBJ2-2|TRBD2|NA|TRBV10-3
TGTGCCATCAGTGGACTAGCGGGGGGTCTAACCGGGGAGCTGTTTTTT
CAISGLAGGLTGELFF
>TRBJ2-7|TRBD1|NA|TRBV7-8
TGTGCCAGCAGCGTTGACAGGGGGAGCTTATCCGAGCAGTACTTC
CASSVDRGSLSEQYF
>TRBJ2-3|NA|NA|TRBV2
TGTGCCAGCAGTGAACCCTTATATACTTTAGCGACAGATACGCAGTATTTT
CASSEPLYTLATDTQYF
>TRBJ2-5|NA|NA|TRBV5-5
TGTGCCAGCAGCTTGACGGGGGACGCGGAGACCCAGTACTTC
CASSLTGDAETQYF
>TRBJ2-2|NA|few|TRBV7-9
TGTGCCAGCGGCCCCTACACCGGGGAGCTGTTTTTT
CASGPYTGELFF
>TRBJ2-3|TRBD1|few|TRBV5-1
TGCGCCAGCAGGGGGACAGGAGCTAATACGCAGTATTTT
CASRGTGANTQYF
>TRBJ2-3|TRBD1|few|TRBV7-8
TGTGCCAGCAGCCCCCGCACGAATATCCCTGGACAGGGGATCACAGATACGCAGTATTTT
CASSPRTNIPGQGITDTQYF
>TRBJ2-5|TRBD2|NA|TRBV6-1
TGTGCCAGCAGCCCGACGAGCGGGAGGGAGACCCAGTACTTC
CASSPTSGRETQYF
>TRBJ2-3|TRBD1|NA|TRBV18
TGTGCCAGCTCACCAGGACAGGGGGCTTTCGATACGCAGTATTTT
CASSPGQGAFDTQYF
>TRBJ1-4|NA|NA|TRBV11-2
TGTGCCAGCAGCCCGGATCCCGGGGCAACTAATGAAAAACTGTTTTTT
CASSPDPGATNEKLFF
>TRBJ2-3|NA|NA|TRBV5-1
TGCGCCAGTTCCCGGGACCCCGGCGCAGATACGCAGTATTTT
CASSRDPGADTQYF
>TRBJ2-3|NA|NA|TRBV6-5
TGTGCCAGCAGTTACCCCCCGGGGGGCACAGATACGCAGTATTTT
CASSYPPGGTDTQYF